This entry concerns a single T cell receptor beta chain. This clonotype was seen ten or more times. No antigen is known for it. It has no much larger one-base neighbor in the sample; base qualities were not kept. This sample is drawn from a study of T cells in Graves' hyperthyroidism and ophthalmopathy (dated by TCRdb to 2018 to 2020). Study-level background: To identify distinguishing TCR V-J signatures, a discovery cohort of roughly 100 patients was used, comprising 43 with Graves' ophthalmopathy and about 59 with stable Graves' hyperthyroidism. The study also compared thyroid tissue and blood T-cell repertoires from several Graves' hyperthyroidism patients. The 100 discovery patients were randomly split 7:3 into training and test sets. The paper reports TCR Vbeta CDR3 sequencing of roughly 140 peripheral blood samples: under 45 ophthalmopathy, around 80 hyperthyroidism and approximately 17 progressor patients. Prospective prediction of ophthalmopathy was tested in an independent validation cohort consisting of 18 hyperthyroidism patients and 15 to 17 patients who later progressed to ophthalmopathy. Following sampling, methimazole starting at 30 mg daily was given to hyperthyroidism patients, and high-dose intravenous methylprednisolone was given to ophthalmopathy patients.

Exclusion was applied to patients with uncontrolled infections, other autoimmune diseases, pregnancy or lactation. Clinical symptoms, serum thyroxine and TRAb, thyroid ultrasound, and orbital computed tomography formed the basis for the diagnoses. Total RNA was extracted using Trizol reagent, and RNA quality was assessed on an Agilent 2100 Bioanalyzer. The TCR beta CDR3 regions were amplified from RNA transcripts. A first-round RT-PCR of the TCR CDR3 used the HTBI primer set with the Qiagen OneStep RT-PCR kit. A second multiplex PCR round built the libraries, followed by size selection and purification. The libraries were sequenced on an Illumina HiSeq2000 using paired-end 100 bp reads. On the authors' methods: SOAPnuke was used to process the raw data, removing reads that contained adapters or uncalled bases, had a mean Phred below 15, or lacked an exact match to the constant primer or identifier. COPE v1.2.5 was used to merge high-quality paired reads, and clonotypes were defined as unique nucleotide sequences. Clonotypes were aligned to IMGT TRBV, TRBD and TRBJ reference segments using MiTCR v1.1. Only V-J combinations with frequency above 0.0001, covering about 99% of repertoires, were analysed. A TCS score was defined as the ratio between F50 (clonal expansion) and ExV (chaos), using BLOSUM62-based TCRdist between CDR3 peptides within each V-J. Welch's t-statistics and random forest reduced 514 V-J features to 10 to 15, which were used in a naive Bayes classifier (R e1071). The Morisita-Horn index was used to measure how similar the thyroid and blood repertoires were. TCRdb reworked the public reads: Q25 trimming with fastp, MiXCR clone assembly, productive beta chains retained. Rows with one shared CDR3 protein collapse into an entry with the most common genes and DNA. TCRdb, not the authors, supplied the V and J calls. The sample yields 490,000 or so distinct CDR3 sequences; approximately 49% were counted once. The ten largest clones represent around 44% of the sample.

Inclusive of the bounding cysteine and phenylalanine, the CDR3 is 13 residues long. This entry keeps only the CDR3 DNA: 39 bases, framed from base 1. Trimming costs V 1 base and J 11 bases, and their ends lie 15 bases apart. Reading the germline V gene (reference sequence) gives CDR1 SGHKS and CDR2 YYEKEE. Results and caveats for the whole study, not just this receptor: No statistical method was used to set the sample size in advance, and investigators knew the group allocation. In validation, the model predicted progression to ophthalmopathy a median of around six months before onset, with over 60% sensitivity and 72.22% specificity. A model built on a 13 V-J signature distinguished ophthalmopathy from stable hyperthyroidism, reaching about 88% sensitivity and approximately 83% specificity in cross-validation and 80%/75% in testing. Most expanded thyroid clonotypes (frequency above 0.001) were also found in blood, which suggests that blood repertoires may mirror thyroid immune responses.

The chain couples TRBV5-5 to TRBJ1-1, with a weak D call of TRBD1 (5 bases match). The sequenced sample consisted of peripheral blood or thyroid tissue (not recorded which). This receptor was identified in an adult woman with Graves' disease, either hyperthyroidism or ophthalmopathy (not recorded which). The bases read TGTGCCAGCAGCTTGTCGGCAGGGCAAGGGGCTTTCTTT. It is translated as CASSLSAGQGAFF.